Shown below are 2 T cell receptor beta chains from a single sample sequenced in a study of identical twins. TCRdb called the 5' RACE reads again in MiXCR, with one record for every CDR3 protein. Seen here are about 260,000 distinct CDR3 sequences, around 6.6% observed once, and the top ten hold 3.5% to 4%. These data were also filed under a second study, of yellow fever vaccine responses in identical twins.

Sequencing was performed on memory (CD45RO+) T cells sorted from blood. The receptors stem from a woman aged 18-29 years in good health.

In this sample, this clonotype turned up many times. This chain links TRBV12-3 or TRBV12-4 with TRBJ2-7; D call uncertain. V lost 2 bases, J lost 3 bases, and 8 bases lay in between. The CDR3 is 13 amino acids. Here the CDR3 DNA reads TGTGCCAGCAGTTTATGGTTGGGCTACGAGCAGTACTTC. Amino acid sequence: CASSLWLGYEQYF.

This clonotype was seen more than once but under ten times. The V gene is TRBV20-1, the J gene TRBJ2-7; D is unclear. V dropped 1 base and J dropped 7 bases, with 5 bases sitting between them. This CDR3 comprises 10 residues. CDR1 and CDR2 from the germline V gene are DFQATT and SNEGSKA (reference sequence). The CDR3 here is CSARGQEQYV. DNA of the CDR3: TGCAGTGCTAGAGGACAAGAGCAGTACGTC.